Reported below is one T cell receptor beta chain. This table comes from immunoSEQ multiplex PCR, and its TCRdb copy is limited to in-frame clones, with some not included. The profile shows over 400,000 clones, 60% to 80% of them singletons. There are 16 residues in the CDR3. Germline assignment: CDR1 SGHAT and CDR2 FQNNGV. V lost 1 base and J lost 5; bases outside the gene matches: 5. Free of recent acute infections or vaccinations, the donors were healthy HIV-negative adults. These data originate in a study of shared clonotypes between healthy human individuals. The chain recombines TRBV11-2 with TRBJ2-2; 9 bases agree with TRBD2. The origin of this receptor is a woman in her 40s in good health. Some clones in this sample may be carry-over from other donors' samples. Sequenced material: PBMCs. CDR3 residues: CASSLGTSAYTGELFF. The CDR3 nucleotides read TGTGCCAGCAGCTTAGGGACTAGCGCGTATACCGGGGAGCTGTTTTTT.